The next 15 T cell receptor beta chains were all read from a single sample in a study of tissue T cells after allogeneic stem cell transplantation. TCRdb's table, derived via immunoSEQ multiplex PCR, lists solely in-frame clones and lacks some. The sample has some 6,600 clones; less than 60% are singletons. Time point in this sample: mouse harvest day 7 after allogeneic transplant. Each mouse received 10^7 T-cell-depleted marrow cells plus 10^6 splenic CD5+ T cells by tail vein. Source material: lymph node tissue. These receptors were taken from a female BALB/c mouse given C57BL/6 T cells with graft-versus-host disease after an allogeneic hematopoietic cell transplant.

As concerns this clone: Mouse germline and gene names are used. The CDR3 extends 1 residue past the end of the read, so its final part is completed from the germline J gene. The chain combines TRBV16 with TRBJ2-2; TRBD2 matches at 7 bases. CDR3 length: 15 residues. The V segment lost 1 base and the J segment 1 base; nucleotides outside the gene matches: 0. CDR1 SGHSA and CDR2 FRNQAP come from the germline V gene. The CDR3 is CASSLAGGNTGQLYF. CDR3 DNA (partial): TGTGCAAGCAGCTTAGCTGGGGGAAACACCGGGCAGCTCTAC.

By proportion, this clone is medium-sized. Gene names follow the mouse nomenclature. Sequencing ends 1 residue short of the CDR3 end; the germline J gene provides the rest. The chain recombines TRBV16 with TRBJ1-3; 9 bases align to TRBD1. V lost 4 bases, J lost 2 bases, and 0 bases stayed unmatched. This CDR3 is 14 amino acids long. Germline CDR1 and CDR2: SGHSA and FRNQAP. The sequenced part of the CDR3 DNA is TGTGCAAGCAGCTGGACAGGGGCTGGAAATACGCTCTAT. Translation gives CASSWTGAGNTLY. The complete CDR3 sequence is CASSWTGAGNTLYF.

This clone was counted between two and nine times. Mouse names are used for the genes. The read halts 1 residue ahead of the CDR3 end, with the missing end drawn from the germline J gene. The same CDR3 also results from other DNA sequences found in this sample. The chain is built from TRBV26 and TRBJ2-7; D remains unclear. The germline CDR1 and CDR2 sequences are KGHPV and FQNQEV (reference sequence). V lost 2 bases to trimming and J lost 3 bases, with 5 bases between them. The CDR3 has 12 residues. Partial CDR3 DNA: TGTGCCAGCAGTCTGAACAACTATGAACAGTAC. Translated: CASSLNNYEQY. The CDR3 as a whole reads CASSLNNYEQYF.

A remark on this clone: Gene names denote mouse genes. Sequencing ends 1 residue short of the CDR3 end; the germline J gene provides the rest. The chain is built from TRBV16 and TRBJ1-4; tentatively, D is TRBD1 (6 bases). Trimming cost V 0 bases and J 7 bases, with 9 bases left between them. Germline values: CDR1 SGHSA, CDR2 FRNQAP. This CDR3 spans 14 amino acids. CDR3 DNA (partial): TGTGCAAGCAGCTTAGAGGGGGCAAGCGAAAGATTATTT. Its protein product is CASSLEGASERLF. The entire CDR3 protein is CASSLEGASERLFF.

A word on this clone: The gene names given are mouse names. The CDR3 end lies 1 residue beyond the end of the read and is filled in from the germline J gene. The chain links TRBV19 to TRBJ2-1, with D uncertain. This CDR3 contains 12 residues. The V gene lost 5 bases and the J gene lost 10 bases, with 13 bases spanning the gap. Germline V gene lookup returns CDR1 FNHDT and CDR2 SITEND (reference sequence). Partial CDR3 DNA: TGTGCCAGCAGCCCTGGACGGAGAGAGCAGTTC. It yields the protein CASSPGRREQF. The CDR3 as a whole reads CASSPGRREQFF.

Within the sample, this clone is large (0.1 to 1%). Here the gene names and germline are mouse. Sequencing ends 1 residue short of the CDR3 end; the germline J gene provides the rest. The gene calls are TRBV13-2 and TRBJ2-7; no firm D call. Germline V gene sequence: CDR1 NNHNN, CDR2 SYGAGS (reference sequence). The V gene lost 1 base and the J gene lost 4 bases, with 6 bases spanning the gap. The CDR3 totals 12 residues. Incomplete CDR3 DNA: TGTGCCAGCGGTGATCGACAATATGAACAGTAC. Protein product: CASGDRQYEQY. The complete CDR3 protein is CASGDRQYEQYF.

This clone was picked up a small number of times. All gene names here are mouse names. The identical CDR3 is also encoded by other nucleotide sequences in the sample. The CDR3: CASSLGGANTEVFF. The DNA read from the CDR3 is TGTGCCAGCAGTTTGGGGGGGGCAAACACAGAAGTCTTC. J is TRBJ1-1 and V is TRBV15; a weak D match, TRBD1 (5 bases). The read halts 1 residue ahead of the CDR3 end, with the missing end drawn from the germline J gene. The CDR3 runs to 14 residues. The V gene's germline CDR1 is SGHND and CDR2 FRSKSL. Trimming shortened V by 3 bases and J by 0 bases, and 8 bases separated the two germline ends.

Points on this clone: Genes here carry mouse names. Read data end 1 residue before the CDR3 end; the end is taken from the germline J gene. The chain combines TRBV26 with TRBJ1-4; the D gene is possibly TRBD1 (6 bases). Germline V gives CDR1 KGHPV, CDR2 FQNQEV (reference sequence). Trimming removed 3 bases at V and 4 bases at J, with 9 bases between. The CDR3 is 14 residues long. CDR3 DNA (partial): TGTGCCAGCAGTCTAGGGGGGTACAACGAAAGATTATTT. It is translated as CASSLGGYNERLF. The complete CDR3 protein is CASSLGGYNERLFF.

Comments on this clone: Gene names denote mouse genes. The read gets to within 1 residue of the CDR3 end, and the germline J gene fills in the rest. V and J are TRBV26 and TRBJ1-6, with 10 bases fitting TRBD1. TRBJ1-6 is recorded as an ORF, its role being uncertain. Trimming cost V 4 bases and J 7 bases; bases outside gene matches: 1. The CDR3 extends over 14 amino acids. Germline CDR1 is KGHPV and CDR2 is FQNQEV (reference sequence). CDR3 DNA, as far as it was read: TGTGCCAGCAGTCGACAGGGGGCGAATTCGCCCCTCTAC. Protein: CASSRQGANSPLY. The full CDR3 is CASSRQGANSPLYF.

On this clone itself: Mouse germline and gene names are used. The read halts 1 residue ahead of the CDR3 end, with the missing end drawn from the germline J gene. The gene calls are TRBV14 and TRBJ2-5, with D perhaps TRBD1 (6 bases). Germline V CDR1 and CDR2: SGHDT, FRDEAV. Trimming pared 7 bases from V and 0 bases from J, leaving 12 bases between. This CDR3 contains 14 residues. The part of the CDR3 DNA that was read is TGTGCCAGCGGCTTACAGGGCAACCAAGACACCCAGTAC. Amino acids: CASGLQGNQDTQY. The CDR3 in its entirety is CASGLQGNQDTQYF.

In its sample, this clone was seen a few times. The gene names here belong to mouse. The read halts 1 residue ahead of the CDR3 end, with the missing end drawn from the germline J gene. The V and J genes are TRBV15 and TRBJ2-7; D unclear. Trimming cost V 3 bases and J 2 bases, with 8 bases left between them. Germline CDR1 is SGHND and CDR2 is FRSKSL. CDR3 size: 13 residues. CDR3 loop: CASSFSPAYEQYF. Partial CDR3 DNA: TGTGCCAGCAGTTTTTCTCCAGCCTATGAACAGTAC.

In the case of this clone: Germline and genes here are mouse. CDR3 loop: CASSMWDRGHTEVFF. The DNA read from the CDR3 is TGTGCCAGCAGTATGTGGGACAGGGGGCACACAGAAGTCTTC. This sequence joins TRBV19 and TRBJ1-1, with 12 nucleotides matching TRBD1. The read terminates 1 residue before the CDR3 end, so the remaining end is supplied by the germline J gene. Germline V gene sequence: CDR1 FNHDT, CDR2 SITEND (reference sequence). The CDR3 is 15 residues long. Unmatched junction bases numbered 2, after V lost 2 bases and J lost 3 bases.

This clone was counted between two and nine times. Mouse germline and gene names are used. The covered CDR3 bases are TGTGCCAGCGGTGATGGGGCAGAAAACACCTTGTAC. It encodes CASGDGAENTLY. The CDR3 in full is CASGDGAENTLYF. This chain uses TRBV13-2 with TRBJ2-4; D is unresolved. The read ends 1 residue shy of where the CDR3 ends; the end is completed using the germline J gene. The V gene lost 0 bases and the J gene lost 4 bases, with 6 bases spanning the gap. CDR1 is NNHNN and CDR2 is SYGAGS in the germline V gene (reference sequence). CDR3 size: 13 residues.

There are a few counts of this clone. All gene names here are mouse names. The read falls 1 residue short of the CDR3 end, and the missing part is taken from the germline J gene. The chain joins TRBV13-3 to TRBJ2-1; tentative D call: TRBD1 (6 bases). Germline values: CDR1 NNHDY, CDR2 SYVADS. With 2 bases removed from V and 4 bases from J, the gap between germline ends came to 10 bases. CDR3 length equals 14 residues. The CDR3 reads CASSERTEYAEQFF. CDR3 bases read: TGTGCCAGCAGTGAACGGACAGAATATGCTGAGCAGTTC.

This clone was seen more than once but under ten times. Mouse germline and gene names are used. Read coverage stops 1 residue before the CDR3 terminus; the germline J gene supplies the remainder. The V gene is TRBV26, the J gene TRBJ1-5; D is undetermined. There are 12 residues in the CDR3. With 4 bases removed from V and 4 bases from J, the gap between germline ends came to 5 bases. The germline gives CDR1 KGHPV, CDR2 FQNQEV (reference sequence). CDR3 sequence: CASSRQNQAPLF. The sequenced part of the CDR3 DNA is TGTGCCAGCAGTCGGCAAAACCAGGCTCCGCTT.